The clone carrying this T cell receptor (beta chain) was recorded many times. Its antigen remains unidentified. Each CDR3 protein gets one entry after TCRdb re-called the 5' RACE reads with MiXCR. The sample consists of 650,000 to 800,000 distinct CDR3 sequences, 8.5% to 9.5% of them appearing once. The data originate from a study of identical twins. Overall study findings and caveats: It was possible that invariant MAIT and iNKT cells partly confounded the zero-insertion analyses. An excess of low generation probability was shown by twin-shared out-of-frame alpha sequences.

V lost 0 bases and J 6 bases, leaving 15 bases between the germline ends. Germline loops: CDR1 DFQATT, CDR2 SNEGSKA (reference sequence). The CDR3 totals 14 residues. In addition, the sample was reused for a study of yellow fever vaccine responses in identical twins.

The clonotype originates from a woman under 30 in good health. The chain is built from TRBV20-1 and TRBJ2-7; perhaps TRBD1 as D (5 bases). Sequenced sample: PBMCs. The CDR3: CSARDLGQVGEQYF. The CDR3 coding sequence is TGCAGTGCTAGAGATCTGGGGCAGGTGGGCGAGCAGTACTTC.